This T cell receptor (beta chain) was obtained from a study of cytomegalovirus exposure and HLA in healthy donors. Unrecorded immune exposure was likely among donors, who were nominally healthy when sampled. This clone showed up just a few times. Its antigen is currently unknown. The CDR3 spans 15 residues. The junction had 8 bases not matched to a gene; V was cut back by 5 bases and J by 5 bases. CDR1 MDHEN and CDR2 SYDVKM come from the germline V gene. Study-level points and caveats: Sequencing likely caused a cluster of highly shared sequence variants. Specificity of a few CMV-associated chains for CMV antigens was verified in vitro. Later analysis demonstrated an association between a missense DCLRE1C variant and TCR beta V- and J-gene trimming.

The PCR used 60 Vbeta and 13 Jbeta primers. TCRdb's table, derived via immunoSEQ multiplex PCR, lists solely in-frame clones and lacks some. The profile shows approximately 170,000 clones, under 70% of them singletons. The V and J genes are TRBV28 and TRBJ1-2; 10 nucleotides agree with TRBD1. The source material was PBMCs. The sequence was collected from a middle-aged woman in good health and CMV-seropositive. CDR3 DNA: TGTGCCAGCAGTCTGACAGGGGGCGCGTGGTATGGCTACACCTTC. Protein product: CASSLTGGAWYGYTF.